What follows are 21 T cell receptor beta chains derived from one specimen sequenced in a study of molecular identifiers for immune sequencing clone quantification. TCRdb independently ran MiXCR on the PCR reads; one entry per CDR3 protein. Of approximately 100,000 distinct CDR3 sequences listed, roughly a third are singletons. The sequenced material came from naive CD8+ T cells from blood, with Jurkat cell RNA spiked in. Noted subset: FACS-sorted CD8+CD4-CCR7+CD45RA+ naive T cells. The receptor source for this set is a human donor in good health. Some libraries in this study had Jurkat cell RNA spiked in.

Remarks on this clonotype: A read error is possible here, since a much larger clone lies one base away. The chain carries TRBV19 and TRBJ2-3, with a tentative D call TRBD2 (5 bases). Germline values: CDR1 LNHDA, CDR2 SQIVND (reference sequence). The CDR3 sequence is 15 residues long. CDR3 region: CASSIHRGRTDSQYF. The CDR3 DNA reads TGTGCCAGTAGTATTCATCGGGGTCGCACAGATTCGCAGTATTTT.

Worth noting for this clonotype: The junction departs from the called germline gene at one end, perhaps through a read error. The rearrangement links TRBV28 to TRBJ2-7; D is undetermined. Germline V gives CDR1 MDHEN, CDR2 SYDVKM. CDR3 length equals 12 residues. CDR3 bases: TGTGCCAGCACCCGACCCCCAGAGGAGCAGTCCTTC. Protein: CASTRPPEEQSF.

This clonotype was seen a few times. This chain links TRBV9 with TRBJ1-1; D gene ambiguous. This CDR3 is 15 amino acids long. The germline gives CDR1 SGDLS, CDR2 YYNGEE. The V gene lost 4 bases and the J gene lost 2 bases, with 15 bases spanning the gap. CDR3 sequence: CASSQDEGSNTEAFF. The CDR3 DNA follows: TGTGCCAGCAGCCAGGACGAGGGAAGCAACACTGAAGCTTTCTTT.

Ten or more counts support this clonotype. V usage is TRBV12-3 or TRBV12-4 and J usage is TRBJ2-3, with D hard to call. There are 14 residues in the CDR3. The V gene lost 5 bases and the J gene lost 1 base, with 10 bases spanning the gap. The CDR3 DNA reads TGTGCCAGCAGTCAAACCGGTGGCACAGATACGCAGTATTTT. This codes for CASSQTGGTDTQYF.

This clonotype was detected only a few times. This chain links TRBV13 with TRBJ2-2; 11 bases agree with TRBD2. The CDR3 extends over 16 amino acids. Losses at the gene ends were 1 base for V and 4 bases for J; bases not matched to a gene: 2. Germline V gives CDR1 PRHDT, CDR2 FYEKMQ (reference sequence). CDR3 sequence reads: CASSLVLAGATGELFF. The CDR3 nucleotides read TGTGCCAGCAGCTTAGTACTAGCGGGAGCCACCGGGGAGCTGTTTTTT.

This clonotype showed up just once. Given a much more abundant clone one base away, this may be a read error. The final CDR3 position lacks the conserved phenylalanine or tryptophan, pointing to a likely read error. V and J are TRBV2 and TRBJ1-6; no firm D call. The ends were cut back, 3 bases at V and 10 bases at J, with 7 bases in the middle. Germline CDR1 reads SNHLY; CDR2 reads FYNNEI. The CDR3 loop spans 12 amino acids. This CDR3 reads CASSDIRSPLHY. The CDR3 DNA reads as TGTGCCAGCAGTGATATAAGGTCACCCCTCCACTAT.

Only a few counts were recorded for this clonotype. At one of its ends the junction is not consistent with the germline gene, which may arise from a read error. This chain connects TRBV4-1 to TRBJ2-5; D is tentatively TRBD1 or TRBD2 (5 bases each). The CDR3 extends over 14 amino acids. The V gene's germline CDR1 is MGHRA and CDR2 YSYEKL. The CDR3 loop reads CASSQDPGPPFLNF. The CDR3 DNA reads as TGCGCCAGCAGCCAAGATCCGGGACCGCCGTTTTTGAACTTC.

This clonotype was detected ten times or more. CDR3 protein: CASSQAGAGDTQYF. CDR3 nucleotides: TGCGCCAGCAGCCAGGCGGGCGCAGGAGATACGCAGTATTTT. The chain joins TRBV4-3 to TRBJ2-3, with a tentative D call TRBD2 (5 bases). CDR3 length equals 14 residues. Trimming removed 3 bases from V and 5 bases from J, with 12 bases in between. Germline V lookup: CDR1 LGHNA, CDR2 YSLEER.

To note about this clonotype: Compared with germline, one end of the junction differs, possibly owing to a read error. V gene TRBV11-2 combines with J gene TRBJ1-5; D is ambiguous. The CDR3 runs to 15 residues. The V gene's germline CDR1 is SGHAT and CDR2 FQNNGV. Written as DNA, the CDR3 is TGTGCCAGCAGCTTATACGCGGGAAGCAATCTGCCCCAGCATTTT. It encodes CASSLYAGSNLPQHF.

DNA for the CDR3: TGTGCCAGCAGCCAAGACTTCGGGGCGCAAAGATCCCCAAGCACAGATACGCAGTATTTT. It yields the protein CASSQDFGAQRSPSTDTQYF. This chain joins TRBV3-1 and TRBJ2-3; TRBD1 or TRBD2 may be the D gene (5 bases each). CDR3 length equals 20 residues. With 0 bases removed from V and 0 bases from J, the gap between germline ends came to 22 bases. In germline, CDR1 is LGHDT, CDR2 YNNKEL (reference sequence).

This clonotype was picked up a small number of times. The rearrangement uses TRBV9 and TRBJ2-7; no clear D. The CDR3 is 13 amino acids. V lost 2 bases, J lost 3 bases, and 9 bases lay in between. Germline CDR1 SGDLS, CDR2 YYNGEE. The CDR3 nucleotides read TGTGCCAGCAGCGTGGGTGTCTACTACGAGCAGTACTTC. This sequence encodes CASSVGVYYEQYF. The full variable domain, in which reference TRBV9 and TRBJ2-7 provide the parts outside the CDR3, is DSGVTQTPKHLITATGQRVTLRCSPRSGDLSVYWYQQSLDQGLQFLIQYYNGEERAKGNILERFSAQQFPDLHSELNLSSLELGDSALYFCASSVGVYYEQYFGPGTRLTVT.

In regard to this clonotype: This sequence may be a read error, since a much larger clone differs from it by one base. V gene TRBV6-6 combines with J gene TRBJ2-5, with 7 nucleotides matching TRBD2. This CDR3 contains 14 residues. Germline values: CDR1 MNHNY, CDR2 SVGAGI (reference sequence). The CDR3 DNA follows: TGTGCCAGCAGCCACACTAGCGACCAAGAGACCCAGAACTTC. Protein sequence: CASSHTSDQETQNF.

As regards this clonotype: A read error is possible here, since a much larger clone lies one base away. The CDR3 end shows no conserved phenylalanine or tryptophan, and so a read error is likely. CDR3 DNA sequence: TGCGCCAGCAGCCAAGTTTGGGGAGAGCCCCAGCATTAT. It translates to CASSQVWGEPQHY. This chain connects TRBV4-3 to TRBJ1-5; D remains unclear. Germline V lookup: CDR1 LGHNA, CDR2 YSLEER. The ends were cut back, 1 base at V and 8 bases at J, with 9 bases in the middle. The CDR3 spans 13 residues.

Many counts were recorded for this clonotype. V and J are TRBV4-1 and TRBJ1-1; TRBD1 is a possible D gene (5 bases). The CDR3 sequence is 14 residues long. From germline, CDR1 is MGHRA and CDR2 YSYEKL. V lost 1 base, J lost 7 bases, and 13 bases lay in between. DNA of the CDR3: TGCGCCAGCAGCCAAGTAGCCGGGGGGAATGAAGCTTTCTTT. Translating it yields CASSQVAGGNEAFF.

This clonotype was observed many times. J is TRBJ2-4 and V is TRBV21-1. TRBV21-1 corresponds to a pseudogene. This CDR3 has 14 amino acids. CDR3 amino acids: CASNTWEKKNIQYF. Here the CDR3 DNA reads TGTGCCAGCAATACCTGGGAAAAAAAAAACATTCAGTACTTC.

J is TRBJ2-7 and V is TRBV4-3, with D possibly matching TRBD2 (7 bases). Trimming removed 1 base from V and 3 bases from J, with 22 bases in between. The germline V gene has CDR1 LGHNA and CDR2 YSLEER. The CDR3 has 18 residues. CDR3 residues: CASSQVDPLGGPFYEQYF. The CDR3 coding sequence is TGCGCCAGCAGCCAAGTGGACCCCCTCGGGGGGCCCTTCTACGAGCAGTACTTC.

This sequence joins TRBV6-2 or TRBV6-3 and TRBJ2-1, with TRBD2 matching 7 bases. V trimming: 7 bases; J trimming: 3 bases; junction bases outside the gene matches: 9. The CDR3 is 15 residues long. Per germline, CDR1 MNHEY and CDR2 SVGEGT. CDR3 in amino acids: CASIAGPCYYNEQFF. The DNA of the CDR3 is TGTGCCAGCATAGCGGGTCCTTGCTACTACAATGAGCAGTTCTTC.

In its sample, this clonotype ranks as medium-sized. The chain couples TRBV7-9 to TRBJ2-7; D possibly corresponds to TRBD2 (5 bases). Germline CDR1 reads SEHNR; CDR2 reads FQNEAQ (reference sequence). V lost 5 bases, J lost 4 bases, and 6 bases lay in between. The CDR3 extends over 11 amino acids. CDR3 sequence: CASSPGYEQYF. CDR3 in DNA: TGTGCCAGCAGCCCGGGGTACGAGCAGTACTTC.

This clonotype turned up a few times. CDR3 region: CASSVVPGELFF. The CDR3 coding sequence is TGTGCCAGCAGCGTAGTTCCCGGGGAGCTGTTTTTT. The V and J genes are TRBV9 and TRBJ2-2, with D unclear. Germline V CDR1 and CDR2: SGDLS, YYNGEE. V was pared by 0 bases and J by 6 bases, with 3 bases between. The CDR3 covers 12 residues.

About this clonotype: The CDR3 carries no conserved terminal phenylalanine or tryptophan, so it likely arises from a read error. The chain uses TRBV2 and TRBJ1-6; no clear D gene. The CDR3 loop spans 14 amino acids. CDR1 is SNHLY and CDR2 is FYNNEI in the germline V gene. Trimming took 3 bases from V and 7 from J, leaving 10 bases between them. CDR3 in DNA: TGTGCCAGCAGTGATATGCAATGGAATTCACCCCTCCACTTA. This sequence encodes CASSDMQWNSPLHL.

This clonotype has only a few counts. The J gene is TRBJ2-7, the V gene TRBV9; D is unclear. This CDR3 comprises 13 residues. The V gene lost 7 bases and the J gene lost 2 bases, with 13 bases spanning the gap. Germline V CDR1 and CDR2: SGDLS, YYNGEE. The CDR3 sequence is CASASEGAYEQYF. The CDR3, as DNA: TGTGCCAGCGCCAGCGAAGGAGCCTACGAGCAGTACTTC.